This entry is about one T cell receptor beta chain. The antigen is undetermined. Extracted RNA was reverse transcribed into cDNA, the sequencing template. Profiling relied on immunoSEQ multiplex PCR, and the TCRdb table lists in-frame clones only, not all of them. The sample has almost 250,000 clones, roughly two thirds seen once. Sampling of alopecia areata patients yielded lesional scalp punch biopsies as well as peripheral blood. These data are taken from a study of CD8+ T cells in alopecia areata. Study at large: In an open-label trial, patients got 5 to 10 mg tofacitinib twice daily.

Whole-study findings and limits: TCRs were shared less clearly across patients than in mice, possibly for HLA-related reasons.

This sequence originates from a human donor with alopecia areata. The sample consisted of CD4+ T cells sorted from blood, taken at week 0.

Here the CDR3 reads CAWSVLGTSGGRQETQYF. In DNA, the CDR3 is TGTGCCTGGAGTGTTTTGGGGACTAGCGGGGGGAGGCAAGAGACCCAGTACTTC. The chain recombines TRBV30 with TRBJ2-5; the match to TRBD2 covers 15 bases. Germline CDR1 GTSNPN, CDR2 SVGIG (reference sequence). With 0 bases clipped from V and 2 bases from J, the junction kept 7 bases outside the gene matches. This CDR3 comprises 18 residues.